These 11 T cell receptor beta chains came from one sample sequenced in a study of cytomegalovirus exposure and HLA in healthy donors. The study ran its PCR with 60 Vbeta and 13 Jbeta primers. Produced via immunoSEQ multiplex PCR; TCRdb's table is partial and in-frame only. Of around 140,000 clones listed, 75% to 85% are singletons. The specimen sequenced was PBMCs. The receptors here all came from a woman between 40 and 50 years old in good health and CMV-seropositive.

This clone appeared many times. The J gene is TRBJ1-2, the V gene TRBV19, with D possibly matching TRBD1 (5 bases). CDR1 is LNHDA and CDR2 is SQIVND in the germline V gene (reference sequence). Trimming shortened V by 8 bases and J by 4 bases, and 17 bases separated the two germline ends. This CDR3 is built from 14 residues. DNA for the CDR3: TGTGCCAGTGGGGAGGGGATCCTTCTCTATGGCTACACCTTC. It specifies CASGEGILLYGYTF.

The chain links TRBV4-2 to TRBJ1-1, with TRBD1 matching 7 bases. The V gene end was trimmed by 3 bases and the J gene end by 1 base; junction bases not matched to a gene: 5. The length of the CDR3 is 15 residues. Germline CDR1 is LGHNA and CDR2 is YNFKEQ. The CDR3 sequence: CASSHPNRGNTEAFF. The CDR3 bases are TGTGCCAGCAGCCACCCGAACAGGGGGAACACTGAAGCTTTCTTT.

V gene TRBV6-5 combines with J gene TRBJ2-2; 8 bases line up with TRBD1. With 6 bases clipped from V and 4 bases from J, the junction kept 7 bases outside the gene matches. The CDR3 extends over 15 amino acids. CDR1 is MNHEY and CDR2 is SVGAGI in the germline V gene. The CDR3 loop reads CASRRRTGRTGELFF. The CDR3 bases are TGTGCCAGCAGGCGCCGGACAGGGCGCACCGGGGAGCTGTTTTTT.

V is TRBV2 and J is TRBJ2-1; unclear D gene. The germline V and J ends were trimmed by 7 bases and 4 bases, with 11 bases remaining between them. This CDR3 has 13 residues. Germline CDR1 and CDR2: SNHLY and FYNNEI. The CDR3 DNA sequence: TGTGCCAGCAACGAAGACATATACAATGAGCAGTTCTTC. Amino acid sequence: CASNEDIYNEQFF.

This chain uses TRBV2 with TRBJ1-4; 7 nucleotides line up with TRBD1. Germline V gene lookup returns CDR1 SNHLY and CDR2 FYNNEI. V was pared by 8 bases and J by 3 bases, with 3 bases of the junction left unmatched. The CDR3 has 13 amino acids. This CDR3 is CASGDRANEKLFF. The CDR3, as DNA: TGTGCCAGCGGGGACAGAGCTAATGAAAAACTGTTTTTT.

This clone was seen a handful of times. In DNA, the CDR3 is TGTGCCACCCAAGACTCGAACGGAGATACGCAGTATTTT. This sequence encodes CATQDSNGDTQYF. The chain employs TRBV6-6 and TRBJ2-3; no definite D call. Germline V gene sequence: CDR1 MNHNY, CDR2 SVGAGI (reference sequence). The V end was cut by 10 bases, the J end by 5 bases, with 16 bases between. The CDR3 has 13 residues.

CDR3 DNA: TGTGCCAGCTCATCGGGACAGGGATCGAGGTCTGAAGCTTTCTTT. Its protein product is CASSSGQGSRSEAFF. The chain is built from TRBV18 and TRBJ1-1; 9 nucleotides line up with TRBD1. J was trimmed by 6 bases and V by 5 bases; bases with no gene match: 10. CDR3 size: 15 residues. Germline V gene lookup returns CDR1 KGHSH and CDR2 LQKENI.

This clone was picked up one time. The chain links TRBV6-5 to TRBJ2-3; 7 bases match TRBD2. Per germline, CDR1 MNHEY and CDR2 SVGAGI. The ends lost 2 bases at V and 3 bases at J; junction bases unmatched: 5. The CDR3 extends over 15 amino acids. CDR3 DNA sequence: TGTGCCAGCAGTTACGGGGGGGGGAGGACAGATACGCAGTATTTT. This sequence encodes CASSYGGGRTDTQYF.

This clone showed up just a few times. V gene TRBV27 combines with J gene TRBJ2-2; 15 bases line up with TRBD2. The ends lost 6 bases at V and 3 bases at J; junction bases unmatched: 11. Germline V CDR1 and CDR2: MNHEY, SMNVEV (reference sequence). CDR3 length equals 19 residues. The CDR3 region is CASRTNPGLAGGDTGELFF. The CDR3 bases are TGTGCCAGCAGAACAAACCCGGGACTAGCGGGAGGCGACACCGGGGAGCTGTTTTTT.

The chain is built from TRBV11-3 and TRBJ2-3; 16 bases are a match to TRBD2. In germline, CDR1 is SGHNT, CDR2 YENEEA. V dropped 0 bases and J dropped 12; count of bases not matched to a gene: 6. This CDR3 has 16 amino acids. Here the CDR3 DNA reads TGTGCCAGCAGCTTAGAGGGACTAGCGGGAGGGCTCAGACAGTATTTT. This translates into CASSLEGLAGGLRQYF.

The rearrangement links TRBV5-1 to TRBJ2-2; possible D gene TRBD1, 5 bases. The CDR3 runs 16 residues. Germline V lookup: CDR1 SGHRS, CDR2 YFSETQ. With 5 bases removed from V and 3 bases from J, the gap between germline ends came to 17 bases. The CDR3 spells CASSAGLTRDTGELFF. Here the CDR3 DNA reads TGCGCCAGCAGTGCTGGGCTCACCAGGGACACCGGGGAGCTGTTTTTT.